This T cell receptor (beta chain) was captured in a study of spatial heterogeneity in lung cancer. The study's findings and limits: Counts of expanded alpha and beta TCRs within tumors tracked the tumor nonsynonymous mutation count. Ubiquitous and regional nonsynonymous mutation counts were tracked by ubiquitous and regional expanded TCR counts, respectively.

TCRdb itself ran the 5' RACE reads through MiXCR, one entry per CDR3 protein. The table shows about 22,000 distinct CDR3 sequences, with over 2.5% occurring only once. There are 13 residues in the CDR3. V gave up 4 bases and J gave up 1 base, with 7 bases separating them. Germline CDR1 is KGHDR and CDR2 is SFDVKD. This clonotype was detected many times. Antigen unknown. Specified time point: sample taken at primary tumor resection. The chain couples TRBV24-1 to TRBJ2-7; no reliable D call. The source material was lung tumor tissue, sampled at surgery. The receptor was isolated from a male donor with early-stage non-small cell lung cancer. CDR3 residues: CATSDPDSYEQYF. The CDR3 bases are TGTGCCACCAGTGACCCGGATTCCTACGAGCAGTACTTC.